The rows below give T cell receptor beta chains drawn from one sample of a study of post-analysis software for immune sequencing data. Each CDR3 protein gets one entry after TCRdb re-called the PCR reads with MiXCR. The table shows roughly 400,000 distinct CDR3 sequences, with approximately 37% occurring only once. What was sequenced was blood. Every receptor here comes from a girl aged 2 to 9 with multiple sclerosis. CDR3s include the opening cysteine and the closing phenylalanine or tryptophan. D genes are given only for firm matches. The size field is filled for only some rows; it gives once, few, many or a size class.

j_call: TRBJ2-7; clone_size: few; d_call: TRBD2; v_call: TRBV20-1; cdr3_nt: TGCAGCGCGCTGGGACTAGCGGAATCCCTCTACGAGCAGTACTTC; cdr3_aa: CSALGLAESLYEQYF
j_call: TRBJ2-7; clone_size: once; d_call: .; v_call: TRBV5-1; cdr3_nt: TGCGCCAGCAGCTTGAGGGCAGCAACCTACGGGCAGTACTTC; cdr3_aa: CASSLRAATYGQYF
j_call: TRBJ2-3; clone_size: few; d_call: .; v_call: TRBV28; cdr3_nt: TGTGCCAGCATCAATGCCGGCACAGATACGCAGTATTTT; cdr3_aa: CASINAGTDTQYF
j_call: TRBJ1-2; clone_size: few; d_call: .; v_call: TRBV5-1; cdr3_nt: TGCGCCAGCAGCTTGGCCAGTGGCAACTCCTATGGCTACACCTTC; cdr3_aa: CASSLASGNSYGYTF
j_call: TRBJ2-3; clone_size: .; d_call: .; v_call: TRBV20-1; cdr3_nt: TGCAGTGCTAGTGACGGGACAGATACGCAGTATTTT; cdr3_aa: CSASDGTDTQYF
j_call: TRBJ2-4; clone_size: few; d_call: TRBD2; v_call: TRBV20-1; cdr3_nt: TGCAGTGCTAGAACTTCTGGACTAGCGGCCTGGGGCATTCAGTACTTC; cdr3_aa: CSARTSGLAAWGIQYF
j_call: TRBJ2-3; clone_size: .; d_call: TRBD2; v_call: TRBV15; cdr3_nt: TGTGCCACCAGCAGACATCCCTCGGCTAGCGGACAAATAGATACGCAGTATTTT; cdr3_aa: CATSRHPSASGQIDTQYF
j_call: TRBJ1-6; clone_size: .; d_call: .; v_call: TRBV2; cdr3_nt: TGTGCCAGCGTTCCGACGGAGAATTCACCCCTCCACTTT; cdr3_aa: CASVPTENSPLHF
j_call: TRBJ2-3; clone_size: .; d_call: TRBD2; v_call: TRBV5-1; cdr3_nt: TGCGCCAGCAGCTTTCAAGCGGGGGAACGCACAGATACGCAGTATTTT; cdr3_aa: CASSFQAGERTDTQYF
j_call: TRBJ2-7; clone_size: few; d_call: .; v_call: TRBV29-1; cdr3_nt: TGCAGCGTTGCTATGTGGCACGAGCAGTACTTC; cdr3_aa: CSVAMWHEQYF
j_call: TRBJ2-5; clone_size: .; d_call: TRBD1; v_call: TRBV7-9; cdr3_nt: TGTGCCAGCAGCTTAAGTGACAGGGTAGAGACCCAGTACTTC; cdr3_aa: CASSLSDRVETQYF
j_call: TRBJ1-4; clone_size: .; d_call: TRBD1; v_call: TRBV2; cdr3_nt: TGTGCCAGCAGTACCGGGACAGGGGCTGAAAAACTGTTTTTT; cdr3_aa: CASSTGTGAEKLFF
j_call: TRBJ2-1; clone_size: .; d_call: .; v_call: TRBV9; cdr3_nt: TGTGCCAGTGCAGGGTCCCTTTCGTACAATGAGCAGTTCTTC; cdr3_aa: CASAGSLSYNEQFF
j_call: TRBJ2-3; clone_size: few; d_call: .; v_call: TRBV6-6; cdr3_nt: TGTGCCAGCAGCTACAGGATCGATACGCAGTATTTT; cdr3_aa: CASSYRIDTQYF
j_call: TRBJ2-4; clone_size: .; d_call: .; v_call: TRBV3-1; cdr3_nt: TGTGCCAGCAGCCAAGATCTCGCTGCGAGCTCGGAGCAGTACTTC; cdr3_aa: CASSQDLAASSEQYF
j_call: TRBJ2-7; clone_size: many; d_call: .; v_call: TRBV20-1; cdr3_nt: TGCAGTGCTGGTGGAACACTTGGCTCCTACGAGCAGTACTTC; cdr3_aa: CSAGGTLGSYEQYF
j_call: TRBJ1-1; clone_size: few; d_call: .; v_call: TRBV12-3/TRBV12-4; cdr3_nt: TGTGCCAGCAGTTTACTAGAGGAGGGGGAAGCTTTCTTT; cdr3_aa: CASSLLEEGEAFF
j_call: TRBJ2-7; clone_size: .; d_call: .; v_call: TRBV2; cdr3_nt: TGTGCCAGCATCCCGGGACACCAGCACGAGCAGTACTTC; cdr3_aa: CASIPGHQHEQYF
j_call: TRBJ2-7; clone_size: .; d_call: .; v_call: TRBV12-3/TRBV12-4; cdr3_nt: TGTGCCAGCAGCGCCGGGACCAAGGTTATCTACGAGCAGTACTTC; cdr3_aa: CASSAGTKVIYEQYF
j_call: TRBJ2-1; clone_size: few; d_call: .; v_call: TRBV6-4; cdr3_nt: TGTGCCAGCAGAAAAGACAGCAGCTCCTACAATGAGCAGTTCTTC; cdr3_aa: CASRKDSSSYNEQFF
j_call: TRBJ2-1; clone_size: .; d_call: .; v_call: TRBV18; cdr3_nt: TGTGCCAGCTCCCCTTTGCTGGGTGAGCAGTTCTTC; cdr3_aa: CASSPLLGEQFF
j_call: TRBJ1-2; clone_size: once; d_call: .; v_call: TRBV2; cdr3_nt: TGTGCCAGCAGTGACGGCGCGGGACCCTATGGCTACACCTTC; cdr3_aa: CASSDGAGPYGYTF
j_call: TRBJ2-3; clone_size: .; d_call: .; v_call: TRBV12-3/TRBV12-4; cdr3_nt: TGTGCCAGCAGTTTACGAAGCACAGATACGCAGTATTTT; cdr3_aa: CASSLRSTDTQYF
j_call: TRBJ2-1; clone_size: .; d_call: .; v_call: TRBV19; cdr3_nt: TGTGCCAGTAGTATAGAAACCTCCTCCTACAATGAGCAGTTCTTC; cdr3_aa: CASSIETSSYNEQFF
j_call: TRBJ2-7; clone_size: .; d_call: .; v_call: TRBV7-8; cdr3_nt: TGTGCCAGCAGCTCCCGGGACTGGTACGAGCAGTACTTC; cdr3_aa: CASSSRDWYEQYF
j_call: TRBJ2-3; clone_size: few; d_call: TRBD2; v_call: TRBV4-2; cdr3_nt: TGTGCCAGCAGCCAAGGACTAGCGGGAACGCAGTATTTT; cdr3_aa: CASSQGLAGTQYF
j_call: TRBJ2-1; clone_size: .; d_call: .; v_call: TRBV25-1; cdr3_nt: TGTGCCAGCAGTGAATCCCTCGCCGGCCCCTACAATGAGCAGTTCTTC; cdr3_aa: CASSESLAGPYNEQFF
j_call: TRBJ1-4; clone_size: .; d_call: .; v_call: TRBV25-1; cdr3_nt: TGTGCCAGCAGTTCTATCAGGGCAGGTGAAAAACTGTTTTTT; cdr3_aa: CASSSIRAGEKLFF
j_call: TRBJ2-4; clone_size: .; d_call: .; v_call: TRBV20-1; cdr3_nt: TGCAGTGCTAGACGGGACCACAAAAACATTCGGTACTTC; cdr3_aa: CSARRDHKNIRYF
j_call: TRBJ2-7; clone_size: .; d_call: .; v_call: TRBV6-2/TRBV6-3; cdr3_nt: TGTGCCAGCAGCGGGACGGATATATGGGAGCAGTACTTC; cdr3_aa: CASSGTDIWEQYF
j_call: TRBJ1-5; clone_size: once; d_call: .; v_call: TRBV13; cdr3_nt: TGTGTCAGCGGGGTGGGGGCACGGGGCAATCAGCCCCAGCATTTT; cdr3_aa: CVSGVGARGNQPQHF
j_call: TRBJ2-1; clone_size: few; d_call: .; v_call: TRBV12-3/TRBV12-4; cdr3_nt: TGTGCCAGCAGTTTCGTTTTCAATGAGCAGTTCTTC; cdr3_aa: CASSFVFNEQFF
j_call: TRBJ2-5; clone_size: .; d_call: .; v_call: TRBV4-1; cdr3_nt: TGCGCCAGCAGCCAAGAGGGAGGAACACAAGAGACCCAGTACTTC; cdr3_aa: CASSQEGGTQETQYF
j_call: TRBJ1-2; clone_size: .; d_call: TRBD1; v_call: TRBV12-3/TRBV12-4; cdr3_nt: TGTGCCAGCAGTTTCGGGACAGGGGGCGAAGGTGGCTACACCTTC; cdr3_aa: CASSFGTGGEGGYTF
j_call: TRBJ2-7; clone_size: .; d_call: TRBD1; v_call: TRBV28; cdr3_nt: TGTGCCAGCAGTTCTCCCGGGACAGGGTCCCCCTACGAGCAGTACTTC; cdr3_aa: CASSSPGTGSPYEQYF
j_call: TRBJ2-2; clone_size: .; d_call: TRBD1; v_call: TRBV7-2; cdr3_nt: TGTGCCAGCAGCTTCCAGGGGGACGGGGCGAACACCGGGGAGCTGTTTTTT; cdr3_aa: CASSFQGDGANTGELFF
j_call: TRBJ1-2; clone_size: .; d_call: .; v_call: TRBV9; cdr3_nt: TGTGCCAGCAGCACCCGGACAGACAACTATGGCTACACCTTC; cdr3_aa: CASSTRTDNYGYTF
j_call: TRBJ1-5; clone_size: .; d_call: TRBD1; v_call: TRBV20-1; cdr3_nt: TGCAGTGCTAGAGGGGTGCCCCAGGGGGGGTATAGCAATCAGCCCCAGCATTTT; cdr3_aa: CSARGVPQGGYSNQPQHF
j_call: TRBJ2-5; clone_size: .; d_call: .; v_call: TRBV28; cdr3_nt: TGTGCCAGCAGCCTCAGGAAGGAGCAGGGAGGAAGGGAGACCCAGTACTTC; cdr3_aa: CASSLRKEQGGRETQYF
j_call: TRBJ2-4; clone_size: .; d_call: .; v_call: TRBV5-1; cdr3_nt: TGCGCCAGCAGCATTTACCCGGGGGCCAAAAACATTCAGTACTTC; cdr3_aa: CASSIYPGAKNIQYF
j_call: TRBJ2-5; clone_size: many; d_call: TRBD2; v_call: TRBV18; cdr3_nt: TGTGCCAGCTCACCGGGGACTAGCGGAGAGACCCAGTACTTC; cdr3_aa: CASSPGTSGETQYF
j_call: TRBJ1-5; clone_size: many; d_call: .; v_call: TRBV28; cdr3_nt: TGTGCCAGCACGTTCTATAGCAATCAGCCCCAGCATTTT; cdr3_aa: CASTFYSNQPQHF
j_call: TRBJ2-3; clone_size: .; d_call: .; v_call: TRBV21-1; cdr3_nt: TGTGCCAGCAGCAAAGGAGGGGCAGGGGACACAGATACGCAGTATTTT; cdr3_aa: CASSKGGAGDTDTQYF
j_call: TRBJ2-5; clone_size: few; d_call: .; v_call: TRBV6-6; cdr3_nt: TGTGCCAGCAGTACCCGGACAGCTAAAGAGACCCAGTACTTC; cdr3_aa: CASSTRTAKETQYF
j_call: TRBJ2-7; clone_size: few; d_call: .; v_call: TRBV29-1; cdr3_nt: TGCAGCGTTGAAGATCAAAGGGGCTCCTACGAGCAGTACTTC; cdr3_aa: CSVEDQRGSYEQYF
j_call: TRBJ1-1; clone_size: once; d_call: .; v_call: TRBV7-9; cdr3_nt: TGTGCCAGCAGCTCCTCCTATTCTGAAGCTTTCTTT; cdr3_aa: CASSSSYSEAFF
j_call: TRBJ2-3; clone_size: .; d_call: .; v_call: TRBV7-9; cdr3_nt: TGTGCCAGCAGCCCAGTCTTTGGAGCAGATACGCAGTATTTT; cdr3_aa: CASSPVFGADTQYF
j_call: TRBJ2-7; clone_size: few; d_call: .; v_call: TRBV5-1; cdr3_nt: TGCGCCAGCAGAGCCGGGACGGGAAGCTCCTACGAGCAGTACTTC; cdr3_aa: CASRAGTGSSYEQYF
j_call: TRBJ1-5; clone_size: .; d_call: TRBD1; v_call: TRBV15; cdr3_nt: TGTGCCACCAAGAGACAGGGTGAATTTCGCCAGCATTTT; cdr3_aa: CATKRQGEFRQHF
j_call: TRBJ2-3; clone_size: .; d_call: TRBD2; v_call: TRBV7-3; cdr3_nt: TGTGCCAGCAGCCCCTCGGGAGGGACAGATACGCAGTATTTT; cdr3_aa: CASSPSGGTDTQYF
j_call: TRBJ1-2; clone_size: .; d_call: .; v_call: TRBV12-3/TRBV12-4; cdr3_nt: TGTGCCAGCACTTTCGGGAACTATGGCTACACCTTC; cdr3_aa: CASTFGNYGYTF
j_call: TRBJ2-3; clone_size: .; d_call: .; v_call: TRBV20-1; cdr3_nt: TGCAGTGCTAGAGAATATGGCACAGATACGCAGTATTTT; cdr3_aa: CSAREYGTDTQYF
j_call: TRBJ2-7; clone_size: few; d_call: TRBD2; v_call: TRBV10-2; cdr3_nt: TGCGCCAGCAGTGATAGGGCTAGCGGGACACACGAGCAGTACTTC; cdr3_aa: CASSDRASGTHEQYF
j_call: TRBJ2-7; clone_size: few; d_call: .; v_call: TRBV12-3/TRBV12-4; cdr3_nt: TGTGCCAGCAGTTTAAGTGCAGGGACCTACGAGCAGTACTTC; cdr3_aa: CASSLSAGTYEQYF
j_call: TRBJ2-1; clone_size: few; d_call: .; v_call: TRBV7-3; cdr3_nt: TGTGCCAGCAGCTTAACAAGGGCGGGAACGTTGAATGAGCAGTTCTTC; cdr3_aa: CASSLTRAGTLNEQFF
j_call: TRBJ2-3; clone_size: .; d_call: .; v_call: TRBV5-1; cdr3_nt: TGCGCCAGCAGCTTGGCTCAGCATGGAGATACGCAGTATTTT; cdr3_aa: CASSLAQHGDTQYF
j_call: TRBJ1-4; clone_size: few; d_call: .; v_call: TRBV5-1; cdr3_nt: TGCGCCAGCAGCCCAACACAGGTTTTTAATGAAAAACTGTTTTTT; cdr3_aa: CASSPTQVFNEKLFF
j_call: TRBJ2-5; clone_size: few; d_call: .; v_call: TRBV20-1; cdr3_nt: TGCAGTGCTAGTAATGGAGAGACCCAGTACTTC; cdr3_aa: CSASNGETQYF
j_call: TRBJ1-4; clone_size: .; d_call: .; v_call: TRBV6-1; cdr3_nt: TGTGCCAGCAGTGAACCCGCAGAAGCTAATGAAAAACTGTTTTTT; cdr3_aa: CASSEPAEANEKLFF
j_call: TRBJ1-6; clone_size: few; d_call: .; v_call: TRBV10-3; cdr3_nt: TGTGCCATCAGGGCGACACCTCGGGGTGAGAATTCACCCCTCCACTTT; cdr3_aa: CAIRATPRGENSPLHF